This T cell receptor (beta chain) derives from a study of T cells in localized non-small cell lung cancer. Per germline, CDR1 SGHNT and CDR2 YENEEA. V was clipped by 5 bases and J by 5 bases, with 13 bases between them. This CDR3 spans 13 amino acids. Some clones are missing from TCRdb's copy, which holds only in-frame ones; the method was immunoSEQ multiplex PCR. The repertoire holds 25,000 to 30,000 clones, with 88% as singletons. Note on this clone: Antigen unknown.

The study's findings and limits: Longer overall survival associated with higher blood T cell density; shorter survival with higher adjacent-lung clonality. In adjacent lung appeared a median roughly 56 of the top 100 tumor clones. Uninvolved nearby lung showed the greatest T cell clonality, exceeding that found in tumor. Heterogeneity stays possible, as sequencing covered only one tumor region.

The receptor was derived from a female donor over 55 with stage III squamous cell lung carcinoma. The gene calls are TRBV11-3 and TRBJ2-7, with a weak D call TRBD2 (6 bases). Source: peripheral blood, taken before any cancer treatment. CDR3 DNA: TGTGCCAGCAGCGGGGGAGGTCTTGACGAGCAGTACTTC. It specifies CASSGGGLDEQYF.